The text below deals with one T cell receptor (beta chain). Other DNA variants within this sample encode the same CDR3. The data belong to a study of OX40 agonist ivuxolimab in advanced cancers. Overall study context: Every 2 weeks, ivuxolimab was infused into the patients intravenously at between 0.01 and 10 mg/kg.

Trimming pared 0 bases from V and 0 bases from J, leaving 6 bases between. The CDR3 length is 14 residues. The germline V gene has CDR1 KGHSH and CDR2 LQKENI. Patients were ineligible given autoimmune disease history or systemic immunosuppression. Sequencing used immunoSEQ multiplex PCR; TCRdb keeps in-frame clones, though not all of them. The sample holds about 79,000 clones, 90% seen once. The TCR sequence derives from an adult with an advanced solid tumor such as melanoma, head and neck, liver or kidney cancer. The sample here was CD4+ or CD8+ T cells sorted from blood, taken in a trial of the OX40 agonist ivuxolimab. This rearrangement joins TRBV18 to TRBJ2-7; D ambiguous. The DNA for the CDR3 is TGTGCCAGCTCACCACCAGGCCGCTCCTACGAGCAGTACTTC. This gives the protein CASSPPGRSYEQYF.